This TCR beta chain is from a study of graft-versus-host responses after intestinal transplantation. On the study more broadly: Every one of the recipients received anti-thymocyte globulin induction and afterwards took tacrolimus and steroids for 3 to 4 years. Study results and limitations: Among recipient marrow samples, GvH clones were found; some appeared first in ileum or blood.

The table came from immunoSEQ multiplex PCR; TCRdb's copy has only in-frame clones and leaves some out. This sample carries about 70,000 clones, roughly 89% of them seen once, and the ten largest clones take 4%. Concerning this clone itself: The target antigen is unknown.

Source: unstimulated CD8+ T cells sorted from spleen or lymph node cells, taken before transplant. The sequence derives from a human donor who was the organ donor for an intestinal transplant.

CDR3 residues: CASSLASGTANEQYV. As DNA, the CDR3 is TGCGCCAGCAGCTTGGCTTCCGGGACAGCTAACGAGCAGTACGTC. The chain uses TRBV5-1 and TRBJ2-7, with 7 bases aligning to TRBD1. The germline V gene has CDR1 SGHRS and CDR2 YFSETQ. This CDR3 contains 15 residues. With 0 bases clipped from V and 5 bases from J, the junction kept 8 bases outside the gene matches.